This section outlines one TCR beta chain sequence together with its context. Self-reported history from a screening survey and questionnaire set each donor's cohort. The data were taken from a study of blood T cell repertoires in COVID-19. On the study more broadly: Sample material is recorded as cDNA or gDNA derived from T cells, B-cell-depleted T cells, or PBMCs.

Authors' methods: Reference gene primer amplification in the assay estimated nucleated cell counts. Measured with immunoSEQ multiplex PCR; TCRdb has only the in-frame clones, and not every one. Clone size and the V and J calls come from that table; the DNA yielded D and trimming. Here the sample spans under 200,000 clones, over 70% being singletons. Trimming left V 2 bases short and J 2 bases short, with 12 bases between. Germline V lookup: CDR1 MNHEY, CDR2 SMNVEV (reference sequence). CDR3 size: 15 residues. Material: PBMCs or T cells enriched from blood (not recorded which). This TCR was sampled from a man aged 45-65 years who had recovered from COVID-19. The gene calls are TRBV27 and TRBJ2-5; D perhaps matches TRBD2 (5 bases). CDR3 in amino acids: CASSLGGLLQETQYF. Here the CDR3 DNA reads TGTGCCAGCAGTTTAGGCGGACTGTTACAAGAGACCCAGTACTTC.